The 14 T cell receptor beta chains presented below share a single source sample, sequenced in a study of response to subunit inactivated influenza vaccine. TCRdb processed the RT-PCR reads anew with MiXCR; each CDR3 protein has one entry. The table includes a few hundred thousand distinct CDR3 sequences, 14% detected once. The input for sequencing was PBMCs from blood, taken 12 days after vaccination. These receptors originate from a man in his fifties who received an inactivated influenza vaccine.

This clonotype was found a few times. The chain employs TRBV5-1 and TRBJ2-1, with 9 bases identical to TRBD1. The germline CDR1 and CDR2 sequences are SGHRS and YFSETQ. CDR3 length: 15 residues. V was clipped by 4 bases and J by 6 bases; unmatched bases: 8. CDR3 coding DNA: TGCGCCAGCAGCCAGGGACAGGGAACGGTCAATGAGCAGTTCTTC. This sequence encodes CASSQGQGTVNEQFF.

The rearrangement joins TRBV7-8 to TRBJ2-1; 10 positions match TRBD2. CDR3 size: 15 residues. V lost 1 base to trimming and J lost 10 bases; unmatched junction nucleotides: 7. Germline V gene data show CDR1 as SGHVS and CDR2 as FQNEAQ. CDR3 protein: CASSLGLAGEKEQFF. DNA for the CDR3: TGTGCCAGCAGCTTAGGACTAGCGGGCGAAAAGGAGCAGTTCTTC.

The chain uses TRBV20-1 and TRBJ2-5, with 8 positions matching TRBD2. The V segment lost 3 bases and the J segment 2 bases; nucleotides outside the gene matches: 8. The CDR3 length is 15 residues. Germline V lookup: CDR1 DFQATT, CDR2 SNEGSKA (reference sequence). The CDR3 DNA is TGCAGTGCTAGTCCGGGGGGGATACGACAAGAGACCCAGTACTTC. Residues: CSASPGGIRQETQYF.

In its sample, this clonotype was seen a few times. The J gene is TRBJ2-7, the V gene TRBV15; 9 positions match TRBD1. The CDR3 runs to 15 residues. With V trimmed by 3 bases and J by 4 bases, 7 bases remained unmatched. Germline V gene lookup returns CDR1 LNHNV and CDR2 YYDKDF (reference sequence). The CDR3 nucleotides are TGTGCCACCAGCAGGCTGACAGGGGGGAGTTACGAGCAGTACTTC. Amino acid sequence: CATSRLTGGSYEQYF.

This clonotype was recorded a few times. The chain recombines TRBV5-1 with TRBJ1-1; D is perhaps TRBD1 (6 bases). The CDR3 sequence is 14 residues long. Germline V gene lookup returns CDR1 SGHRS and CDR2 YFSETQ. V was pared by 4 bases and J by 1 base, with 11 bases between. The DNA of the CDR3 is TGCGCCAGCAGCACGGGACAACAGAACACTGAAGCTTTCTTT. Translating gives CASSTGQQNTEAFF.

This chain connects TRBV27 to TRBJ2-5; D gene uncertain. Between the trimmed V and J ends, which lost 0 bases and 1 base, there was a span of 9 bases. CDR3 size: 15 residues. Germline V gene data show CDR1 as MNHEY and CDR2 as SMNVEV (reference sequence). The CDR3 nucleotides are TGTGCCAGCAGTTTATCGTGGCAGACCCAAGAGACCCAGTACTTC. Encoded protein: CASSLSWQTQETQYF.

This chain connects TRBV7-2 to TRBJ2-3, with D perhaps matching TRBD1 (5 bases). CDR1 is SGHTA and CDR2 is FQGNSA in the germline V gene. The CDR3 spans 16 residues. V was pared by 2 bases and J by 4 bases, with 16 bases between. The CDR3 here is CASSLNLGLRADTQYF. The CDR3 nucleotides read TGTGCCAGCAGCTTAAATCTGGGGCTGCGTGCAGATACGCAGTATTTT.

V gene TRBV20-1 combines with J gene TRBJ2-3; tentative D call: TRBD2 (6 bases). Germline lookup yields CDR1 DFQATT and CDR2 SNEGSKA (reference sequence). Between the trimmed V and J ends, which lost 4 bases and 6 bases, there was a span of 17 bases. The CDR3 covers 14 residues. As DNA, the CDR3 is TGCAGTGCTAATGGGGCGTCCGGAGGGGATACGCAGTATTTT. This translates into CSANGASGGDTQYF.

This clonotype was seen a few times. The CDR3 sequence is CSGVGTTTYEQYF. The CDR3 DNA follows: TGCAGTGGGGTTGGGACTACTACCTACGAGCAGTACTTC. This chain joins TRBV20-1 and TRBJ2-7, with 7 bases aligning to TRBD2. The CDR3 extends over 13 amino acids. Germline CDR1 and CDR2: DFQATT and SNEGSKA (reference sequence). With 7 bases clipped from V and 2 bases from J, the junction kept 8 bases outside the gene matches.

As for this clonotype: This clone may be a read error of a much larger clone one base away. J is TRBJ1-2 and V is TRBV7-2; the D is unclear. CDR3 size: 13 residues. The germline CDR1 and CDR2 sequences are SGHTA and FQGNSA. CDR3 loop: CASSYDNGYGCTF. In nucleotides, the CDR3 is TGTGCCAGCAGCTATGATAACGGCTATGGCTGCACCTTC.

V usage is TRBV11-2 and J usage is TRBJ1-3; 8 nucleotides match TRBD1. The CDR3 length is 16 residues. Germline V gene lookup returns CDR1 SGHAT and CDR2 FQNNGV. J gave up 2 bases and V 4 bases, and 7 bases lay outside the gene matches. The CDR3 nucleotides read TGTGCCAGCAGCTCCGGGACAGGTCGGGCTGGAAACACCATATATTTT. Translated, it gives CASSSGTGRAGNTIYF.

The chain employs TRBV27 and TRBJ2-3; 12 bases match TRBD2. Germline-derived CDR1 and CDR2 are MNHEY and SMNVEV (reference sequence). J was trimmed by 5 bases and V by 0 bases; bases with no gene match: 3. The CDR3 spans 16 residues. Written as DNA, the CDR3 is TGTGCCAGCAGTTTATCGACTAGCGGGAGTTTAGATACGCAGTATTTT. Its protein is CASSLSTSGSLDTQYF.

A few counts support this clonotype. The rearrangement links TRBV7-3 to TRBJ2-3, with D perhaps TRBD1 (5 bases). Germline V CDR1 and CDR2: SGHTA, FQGTGA. V lost 5 bases and J 4 bases, leaving 19 bases between the germline ends. This CDR3 is built from 16 residues. In nucleotides, the CDR3 is TGTGCCAGCAGCCTAGTCCTAGGGGTGGGCGCAGATACGCAGTATTTT. Its translation is CASSLVLGVGADTQYF.

The V and J genes are TRBV6-2 or TRBV6-3 and TRBJ1-5; 7 bases align to TRBD1. There are 15 residues in the CDR3. The germline V gene encodes CDR1 MNHEY and CDR2 SVGEGT. With 6 bases clipped from V and 1 base from J, the junction kept 6 bases outside the gene matches. The CDR3 is CASRSTGSSNQPQHF. CDR3 nucleotide sequence: TGTGCCAGCAGATCGACAGGGAGCAGCAATCAGCCCCAGCATTTT.